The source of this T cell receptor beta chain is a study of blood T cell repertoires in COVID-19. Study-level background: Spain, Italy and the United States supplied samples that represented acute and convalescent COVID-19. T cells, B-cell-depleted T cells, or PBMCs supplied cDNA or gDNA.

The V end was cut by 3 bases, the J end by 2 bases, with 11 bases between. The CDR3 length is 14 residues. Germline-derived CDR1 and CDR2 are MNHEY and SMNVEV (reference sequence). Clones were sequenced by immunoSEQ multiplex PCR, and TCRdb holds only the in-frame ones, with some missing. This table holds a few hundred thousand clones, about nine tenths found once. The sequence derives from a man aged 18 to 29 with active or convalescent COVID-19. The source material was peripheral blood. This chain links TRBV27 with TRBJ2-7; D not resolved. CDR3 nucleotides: TGTGCCAGCAGTTTGTACGGAGAAGCCTACGAGCAGTACTTC. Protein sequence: CASSLYGEAYEQYF.